These T cell receptor beta chains were read from a single sample in a study of identical twins. TCRdb processed the 5' RACE reads anew with MiXCR; each CDR3 protein has one entry. The data contain roughly 690,000 distinct CDR3 sequences, 21% of them seen just once; the ten biggest clones take up around 4.5%. These data also featured in a second study, about T cells expressing NK-cell markers.

The sequenced material came from PBMCs. These TCRs come from a woman under 30 in good health. The CDR3 runs from the conserved cysteine through the conserved F or W. Fields, in order: D gene, V gene, J gene, clone size, CDR3 protein, CDR3 DNA. A D gene is named only where the DNA matches it firmly. Clone size, where shown, is once, few, many, or a class for clones that have expanded.

-,TRBV4-3,TRBJ2-7,-,CASSRGTTYEQYF,TGCGCCAGCAGCCGTGGGACAACCTACGAGCAGTACTTC
TRBD1,TRBV5-4,TRBJ2-3,-,CASGDRGTDTQYF,TGTGCCAGTGGGGACAGGGGGACAGATACGCAGTATTTT
TRBD2,TRBV5-1,TRBJ2-3,-,CASSSPRGEDTQYF,TGCGCCAGCAGCTCCCCCCGGGGGGAAGATACGCAGTATTTT
-,TRBV6-1,TRBJ1-4,few,CATKKSWGAGEKLFF,TGTGCCACGAAGAAATCGTGGGGGGCGGGTGAAAAACTGTTTTTT
TRBD1,TRBV7-9,TRBJ2-7,-,CASSLIRSGTESYEQYF,TGTGCCAGCAGCTTAATCAGGTCTGGGACAGAATCTTACGAGCAGTACTTC
TRBD1,TRBV15,TRBJ1-3,few,CATQDRAGNTIYF,TGTGCCACCCAGGACAGGGCTGGAAACACCATATATTTT
-,TRBV12-3/TRBV12-4,TRBJ2-5,few,CASSLGGARETQYF,TGTGCCAGCAGTTTAGGAGGGGCGCGGGAGACCCAGTACTTC
-,TRBV7-9,TRBJ2-7,few,CASSGNRRTYEQYF,TGTGCCAGCAGCGGGAACAGGAGAACCTACGAGCAGTACTTC
-,TRBV6-1,TRBJ1-1,many,CASSERGNTEAFF,TGTGCCAGCAGTGAACGGGGGAACACTGAAGCTTTCTTT
TRBD1,TRBV7-9,TRBJ2-1,-,CASSAGGTDEQFF,TGTGCCAGCAGCGCAGGGGGAACCGATGAGCAGTTCTTC
TRBD1,TRBV20-1,TRBJ1-1,few,CSARGQTAEAFF,TGCAGTGCTAGGGGACAGACGGCTGAAGCTTTCTTT
-,TRBV12-3/TRBV12-4,TRBJ2-7,-,CASQAEANEQYF,TGTGCCAGCCAGGCAGAGGCCAACGAGCAGTACTTC
TRBD1,TRBV12-3/TRBV12-4,TRBJ1-4,-,CASSTQGATEKLFF,TGTGCCAGCAGCACACAGGGGGCCACCGAAAAACTGTTTTTT
TRBD2,TRBV5-1,TRBJ2-1,few,CASSLAWSGVGSYNEQFF,TGCGCCAGCAGCTTGGCCTGGAGCGGGGTGGGCTCCTACAATGAGCAGTTCTTC
-,TRBV20-1,TRBJ2-1,-,CSASGSGLYNEQFF,TGCAGTGCTAGCGGTAGCGGCCTTTACAATGAGCAGTTCTTC
-,TRBV6-2/TRBV6-3,TRBJ2-2,few,CASSSWGSGELFF,TGTGCCAGCAGTTCATGGGGTTCTGGGGAGCTGTTTTTT
-,TRBV18,TRBJ2-3,once,CASSPPGVVDTQYF,TGTGCCAGCTCACCACCGGGGGTTGTAGATACGCAGTATTTT
TRBD2,TRBV19,TRBJ2-2,-,CASSIEWREWAGELFF,TGTGCCAGTAGTATTGAGTGGCGGGAGTGGGCCGGGGAGCTGTTTTTT
-,TRBV10-1,TRBJ2-1,few,CASSRTTGRNEQFF,TGCGCCAGCAGTAGGACAACAGGAAGAAATGAGCAGTTCTTC
TRBD1,TRBV29-1,TRBJ2-1,many,CSLGTVSTAYNEQFF,TGCAGCCTTGGGACAGTTTCGACTGCCTACAATGAGCAGTTCTTC
-,TRBV7-9,TRBJ2-3,-,CASSRAGLKTDTQYF,TGTGCCAGCAGCAGGGCGGGGCTGAAGACAGATACGCAGTATTTT
TRBD2,TRBV3-1,TRBJ2-5,-,CASRTNGEGKTQYF,TGTGCCAGCAGGACCAACGGGGAGGGAAAGACCCAGTACTTC
-,TRBV18,TRBJ2-7,-,CASSPSDTYEQYF,TGTGCCAGCTCACCATCAGATACCTACGAGCAGTACTTC
-,TRBV9,TRBJ1-4,few,CASSDPGRGNEKLFF,TGTGCCAGCAGCGACCCTGGTCGAGGGAACGAAAAACTGTTTTTT
TRBD2,TRBV9,TRBJ2-1,-,CASSAPGTSGSPVQFF,TGTGCCAGCAGTGCTCCCGGGACTAGCGGTTCGCCGGTGCAGTTCTTC
TRBD2,TRBV12-3/TRBV12-4,TRBJ2-3,-,CATKREGLSQYF,TGTGCCACCAAGCGGGAGGGCCTATCCCAGTATTTT
TRBD2,TRBV3-1,TRBJ2-1,-,CASRRSGYNEQFF,TGTGCCAGCAGACGTAGCGGGTACAATGAGCAGTTCTTC
-,TRBV5-1,TRBJ2-7,few,CASSLRGPSHYEQYF,TGCGCCAGCAGCTTGCGGGGGCCGAGCCACTACGAGCAGTACTTC
-,TRBV4-1,TRBJ2-7,-,CASSQRAGLDEQYF,TGCGCCAGCAGCCAAAGGGCGGGACTCGACGAGCAGTACTTC
TRBD2,TRBV6-1,TRBJ2-7,many,CASRKTSGWGEQYF,TGTGCCAGCAGGAAGACTAGCGGGTGGGGCGAGCAGTACTTC
-,TRBV27,TRBJ2-4,-,CASSSLIAPGTKNIQYF,TGTGCCAGCAGTTCCCTCATAGCGCCAGGGACCAAAAACATTCAGTACTTC
-,TRBV4-2,TRBJ1-2,many,CASSQDSSRGYTF,TGTGCCAGCAGCCAAGACTCCTCGCGAGGCTACACCTTC
-,TRBV10-3,TRBJ2-7,many,CAISGETEQYF,TGTGCCATCAGTGGAGAGACCGAGCAGTACTTC
-,TRBV7-2,TRBJ2-1,few,CASSLGGRDEQFF,TGTGCCAGCAGCTTAGGCGGACGTGATGAGCAGTTCTTC
-,TRBV12-3/TRBV12-4,TRBJ2-7,few,CASSKTETYEQYF,TGTGCCAGCAGCAAGACAGAGACCTACGAGCAGTACTTC
TRBD2,TRBV2,TRBJ2-1,-,CASSESSGRAFDEQFF,TGTGCCAGCAGTGAATCTAGCGGGAGGGCGTTCGATGAGCAGTTCTTC
-,TRBV20-1,TRBJ1-1,few,CSARGLATEAFF,TGCAGTGCTAGAGGATTGGCAACTGAAGCTTTCTTT
TRBD1,TRBV6-2/TRBV6-3,TRBJ1-2,many,CASSPGQYYGYTF,TGTGCCAGCAGCCCGGGACAGTACTATGGCTACACCTTC
TRBD2,TRBV20-1,TRBJ2-7,few,CSARAGGNYEQYF,TGCAGTGCGCGAGCGGGAGGTAACTACGAGCAGTACTTC
TRBD1,TRBV12-3/TRBV12-4,TRBJ2-7,-,CASSLWDRTYEQYF,TGTGCCAGCAGTTTGTGGGACAGAACCTACGAGCAGTACTTC
-,TRBV5-4,TRBJ2-3,-,CASRLGSPSDSFADTQYF,TGTGCCAGCAGACTGGGGTCCCCAAGTGATTCTTTCGCAGATACGCAGTATTTT
-,TRBV12-3/TRBV12-4,TRBJ1-2,-,CASSLGGPYTF,TGTGCCAGCAGTTTAGGCGGACCCTACACCTTC
-,TRBV7-9,TRBJ2-7,few,CASRPDKDEQYF,TGTGCCAGCAGGCCCGACAAGGACGAGCAGTACTTC
-,TRBV9,TRBJ2-1,once,CASSVGSRSNNEQFF,TGTGCCAGCAGCGTAGGATCTAGGAGTAACAATGAGCAGTTCTTC
-,TRBV7-2,TRBJ2-1,-,CASSLAGTPDEQFF,TGTGCCAGCAGCTTAGCAGGGACTCCTGATGAGCAGTTCTTC
TRBD2,TRBV12-3/TRBV12-4,TRBJ2-7,many,CASSPGTSGRVFEQYF,TGTGCCAGCAGTCCCGGGACTAGCGGGAGAGTGTTCGAGCAGTACTTC
TRBD1,TRBV5-1,TRBJ1-2,few,CASSLGQGADYGYTF,TGCGCCAGCAGCTTGGGCCAGGGGGCTGACTATGGCTACACCTTC
-,TRBV20-1,TRBJ2-1,-,CSAREVAAGEQFF,TGCAGTGCTAGAGAGGTAGCCGCGGGCGAGCAGTTCTTC
-,TRBV20-1,TRBJ2-4,many,CSAPAGDIQYF,TGCAGTGCCCCAGCAGGCGACATTCAGTACTTC
-,TRBV20-1,TRBJ2-1,few,CSARDPGEQFF,TGCAGTGCTAGAGATCCAGGTGAGCAGTTCTTC
-,TRBV5-5,TRBJ1-2,many,CASSLGPSDYGYTF,TGTGCCAGCAGCTTGGGGCCCAGTGACTATGGCTACACCTTC
-,TRBV20-1,TRBJ2-3,-,CSADSDLTDTQYF,TGCAGTGCAGACTCCGATCTCACAGATACGCAGTATTTT